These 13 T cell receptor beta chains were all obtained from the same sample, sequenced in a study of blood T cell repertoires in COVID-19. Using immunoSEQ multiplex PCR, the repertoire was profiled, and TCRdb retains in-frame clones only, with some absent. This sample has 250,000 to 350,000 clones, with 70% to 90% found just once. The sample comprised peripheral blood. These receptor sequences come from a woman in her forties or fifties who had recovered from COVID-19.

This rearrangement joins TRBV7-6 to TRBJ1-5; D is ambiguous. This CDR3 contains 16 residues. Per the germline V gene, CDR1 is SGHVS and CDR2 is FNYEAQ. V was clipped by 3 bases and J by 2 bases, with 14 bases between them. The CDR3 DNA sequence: TGTGCCAGCAGCTTCCAGGTCCCCTACCGCAATCAGCCCCAGCATTTT. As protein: CASSFQVPYRNQPQHF.

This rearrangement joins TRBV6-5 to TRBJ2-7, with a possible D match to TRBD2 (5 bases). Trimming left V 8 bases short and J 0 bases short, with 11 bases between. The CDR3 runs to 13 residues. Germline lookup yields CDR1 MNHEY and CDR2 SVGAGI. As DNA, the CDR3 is TGTGCCAGCGGAAACCGGGACTCCTACGAGCAGTACTTC. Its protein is CASGNRDSYEQYF.

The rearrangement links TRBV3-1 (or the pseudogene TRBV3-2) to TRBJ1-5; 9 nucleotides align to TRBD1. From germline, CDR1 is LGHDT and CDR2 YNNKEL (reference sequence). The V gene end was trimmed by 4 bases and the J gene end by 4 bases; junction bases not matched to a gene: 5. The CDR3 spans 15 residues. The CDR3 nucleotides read TGTGCCAGCAGCCCACAGGGGGCGCGGAATCAGCCCCAGCATTTT. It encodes CASSPQGARNQPQHF.

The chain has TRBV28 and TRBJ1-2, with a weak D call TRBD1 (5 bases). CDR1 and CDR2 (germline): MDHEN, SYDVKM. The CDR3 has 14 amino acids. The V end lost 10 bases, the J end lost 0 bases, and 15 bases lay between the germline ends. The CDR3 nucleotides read TGTGCCACTCAAACAGGAGCTGCTAACTATGGCTACACCTTC. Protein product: CATQTGAANYGYTF.

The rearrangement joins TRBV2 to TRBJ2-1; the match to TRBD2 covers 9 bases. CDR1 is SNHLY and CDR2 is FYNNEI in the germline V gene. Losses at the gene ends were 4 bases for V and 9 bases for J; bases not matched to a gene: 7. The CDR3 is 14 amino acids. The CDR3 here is CASSGVAGAPEQFF. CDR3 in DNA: TGTGCCAGCAGTGGAGTAGCGGGAGCTCCTGAGCAGTTCTTC.

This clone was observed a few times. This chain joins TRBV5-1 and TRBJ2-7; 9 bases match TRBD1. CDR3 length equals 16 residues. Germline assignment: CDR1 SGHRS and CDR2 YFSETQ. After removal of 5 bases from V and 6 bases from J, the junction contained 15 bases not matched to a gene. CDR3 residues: CASRETRTGERAEQYF. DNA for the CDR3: TGCGCCAGCAGGGAAACGAGGACAGGGGAACGCGCCGAGCAGTACTTC.

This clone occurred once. The CDR3 DNA sequence: TGTGCCAGCAGACCTCCGGGACAACAGTTTTATGGCTACACCTTC. This gives the protein CASRPPGQQFYGYTF. The chain uses TRBV6-6 and TRBJ1-2; a weak D match, TRBD1 (6 bases). The V and J ends lost 6 bases and 5 bases respectively, with 19 bases between them. The CDR3 runs 15 residues. CDR1 and CDR2 from the germline V gene are MNHNY and SVGAGI (reference sequence).

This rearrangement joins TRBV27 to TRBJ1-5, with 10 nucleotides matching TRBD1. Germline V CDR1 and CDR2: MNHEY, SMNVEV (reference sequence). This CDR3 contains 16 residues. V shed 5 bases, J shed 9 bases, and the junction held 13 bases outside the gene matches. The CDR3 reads CASSAGTGALSVPQHF. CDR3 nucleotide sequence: TGTGCCAGCAGTGCAGGGACAGGGGCCCTTTCCGTGCCCCAGCATTTT.

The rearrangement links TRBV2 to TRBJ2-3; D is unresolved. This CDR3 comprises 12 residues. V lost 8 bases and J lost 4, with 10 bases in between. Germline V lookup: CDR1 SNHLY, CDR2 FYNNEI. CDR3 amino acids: CASGRWADTQYF. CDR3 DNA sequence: TGTGCCAGCGGGCGCTGGGCAGATACGCAGTATTTT.

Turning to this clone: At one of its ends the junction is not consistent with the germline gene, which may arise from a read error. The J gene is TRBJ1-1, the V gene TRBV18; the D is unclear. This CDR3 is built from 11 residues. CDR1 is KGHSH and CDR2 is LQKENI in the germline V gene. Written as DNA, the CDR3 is TGTGCCAGCTCTCCACAGCATGAAGCTTTCTTT. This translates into CASSPQHEAFF.

As DNA, the CDR3 is TGTGCCAGTAGTTCCAGGTGGACAGGGAGGAATCAGCCCCAGCATTTT. Its protein product is CASSSRWTGRNQPQHF. V gene TRBV19 combines with J gene TRBJ1-5; the match to TRBD1 covers 8 bases. This CDR3 has 16 amino acids. Per germline, CDR1 LNHDA and CDR2 SQIVND (reference sequence). The V gene end was trimmed by 5 bases and the J gene end by 4 bases; junction bases not matched to a gene: 10.

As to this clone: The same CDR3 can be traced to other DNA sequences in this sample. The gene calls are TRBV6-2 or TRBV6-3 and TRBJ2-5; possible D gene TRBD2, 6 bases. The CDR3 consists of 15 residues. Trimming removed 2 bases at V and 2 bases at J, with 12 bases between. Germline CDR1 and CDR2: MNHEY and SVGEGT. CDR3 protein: CASSYVGGIQETQYF. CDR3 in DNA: TGTGCCAGCAGTTACGTCGGCGGGATTCAAGAGACCCAGTACTTC.

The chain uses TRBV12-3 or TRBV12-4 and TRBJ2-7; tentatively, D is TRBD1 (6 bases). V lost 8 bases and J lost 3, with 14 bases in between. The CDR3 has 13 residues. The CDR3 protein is CASRRGTIYEQYF. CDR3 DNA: TGTGCCAGCCGTCGAGGGACAATCTACGAGCAGTACTTC.